This is a list of T cell receptor beta chains from one sample in a study of blood T cells in healthy people across ages. TCRdb re-called the 5' RACE reads with MiXCR, one entry per CDR3 protein. The table has 800,000 to 950,000 distinct CDR3 sequences, 25% to 35% seen once; the top ten hold more than 8.5%. These same data were also listed under a study on T cells of mothers and their children.

The sequenced sample consisted of blood. The origin of the receptors is a woman aged 40-49 years in good health. Each CDR3 is given with its conserved first and last residue. D genes are given only for firm matches. Clone size is stated in some rows and not others, as once, few, many or a class when expanded.

V,size,D,J,CDR3,DNA
TRBV20-1,few,TRBD1,TRBJ1-1,CSAPGQGSVNTEAFF,TGCAGTGCCCCAGGACAGGGGTCCGTGAACACTGAAGCTTTCTTT
TRBV28,.,TRBD1,TRBJ1-2,CASSEGQGLFGYTF,TGTGCCAGCAGTGAAGGACAGGGGTTATTTGGCTACACCTTC
TRBV30,.,.,TRBJ2-3,CAWSVSGKDTQYF,TGTGCCTGGAGTGTCTCGGGGAAAGATACGCAGTATTTT
TRBV3-1,.,.,TRBJ1-2,CASSPEGSGYTF,TGTGCCAGCAGCCCCGAGGGGAGCGGCTACACCTTC
TRBV9,many,TRBD2,TRBJ2-7,CASSVLTSGGEQYF,TGTGCCAGCAGCGTATTGACTAGCGGGGGCGAGCAGTACTTC
TRBV30,.,.,TRBJ2-5,CAWNPPGSQETQYF,TGTGCCTGGAACCCCCCGGGATCCCAAGAGACCCAGTACTTC
TRBV5-1,.,TRBD1,TRBJ1-1,CASKTGQGANTGAFF,TGCGCCAGCAAAACAGGACAGGGGGCGAACACTGGAGCTTTCTTT
TRBV7-2,many,.,TRBJ1-5,CASSLGGFNQPQHF,TGTGCCAGCAGCTTGGGGGGGTTCAATCAGCCCCAGCATTTT
TRBV29-1,.,.,TRBJ1-1,CSVEESETEAFF,TGCAGCGTTGAAGAGAGTGAGACTGAAGCTTTCTTT
TRBV30,.,.,TRBJ1-2,CASSRARENYGYTF,TGTGCCTCATCTCGGGCGAGGGAAAACTATGGCTACACCTTC
TRBV3-1,few,TRBD2,TRBJ2-3,CASSQDGTSGLDTQYF,TGTGCCAGCAGCCAGGACGGGACTAGCGGTTTAGATACGCAGTATTTT
TRBV5-5,few,.,TRBJ1-2,CASSLVPTPDNGYTF,TGTGCCAGCAGCCTAGTGCCTACTCCGGATAATGGCTACACCTTC
TRBV9,.,.,TRBJ2-6,CASSLPAEGVNSGANVLTF,TGTGCCAGCAGCCTCCCAGCCGAAGGGGTCAACTCTGGGGCCAACGTCCTGACTTTC
TRBV9,few,TRBD1,TRBJ2-4,CASSAYGTGSQEQYF,TGTGCCAGCAGCGCCTACGGGACAGGGTCCCAGGAGCAGTACTTC
TRBV6-1,.,.,TRBJ1-6,CASSESGMGQAGDF,TGTGCCAGCAGTGAAAGTGGTATGGGTCAGGCCGGGGACTTT
TRBV9,.,.,TRBJ2-3,CASSVGLADTQYF,TGTGCCAGCAGCGTCGGGCTGGCGGATACGCAGTATTTT
TRBV4-1,.,TRBD2,TRBJ2-1,CASSHPGTSGAYNEQFF,TGCGCCAGCAGCCACCCCGGGACTAGCGGGGCCTACAATGAGCAGTTCTTC
TRBV2,few,.,TRBJ2-7,CASSRTIYEQYF,TGTGCCAGCTCCCGGACTATCTACGAGCAGTACTTC
TRBV7-9,.,.,TRBJ1-6,CASSQLSSSYNSPLHF,TGTGCCAGCAGCCAACTATCGAGCTCCTATAATTCACCCCTCCACTTT
TRBV4-1,.,.,TRBJ2-6,CASSQAGDSWSGANVLTF,TGCGCCAGCAGCCAAGCGGGGGACTCATGGTCTGGGGCCAACGTCCTGACTTTC
TRBV9,.,.,TRBJ1-1,CASTLIPDTTEAFF,TGTGCCAGCACCTTAATTCCCGATACCACTGAAGCTTTCTTT
TRBV7-2,few,.,TRBJ2-1,CASSLEGGKGNEQFF,TGTGCCAGCAGCTTAGAGGGGGGGAAGGGCAATGAGCAGTTCTTC
TRBV15,many,.,TRBJ2-7,CATSSTVVSYEQYF,TGTGCCACCAGCAGCACAGTCGTTTCCTACGAGCAGTACTTC
TRBV7-2,few,.,TRBJ2-5,CASRFGTSGGTQYF,TGTGCCAGCAGGTTCGGGACATCAGGAGGGACCCAGTACTTC
TRBV29-1,.,TRBD2,TRBJ2-1,CSVVRGTGGPSEQFF,TGCAGCGTTGTTCGGGGAACGGGGGGGCCTAGTGAGCAGTTCTTC
TRBV4-3,.,TRBD1,TRBJ1-6,CASSQSPTGGEAPLHF,TGCGCCAGCAGCCAAAGCCCGACAGGGGGCGAGGCACCCCTCCACTTT